The 8 T cell receptor beta chains below all came from one sample that was sequenced in a study of OX40 agonist ivuxolimab in advanced cancers. Only in-frame clones appear in the TCRdb table, and some are missing; sequencing was by immunoSEQ multiplex PCR. The sample has around 20,000 clones, under 80% seen once. The sequencing used CD4+ or CD8+ T cells sorted from blood, collected in a trial of the OX40 agonist ivuxolimab. These receptor sequences come from an adult with an advanced solid tumor such as melanoma, head and neck, liver or kidney cancer.

This chain joins TRBV30 and TRBJ2-3; either TRBD1 or TRBD2 may supply D (5 bases each). Trimming stripped 7 bases from V and 0 bases from J, with 11 bases between. The germline gives CDR1 GTSNPN, CDR2 SVGIG (reference sequence). This CDR3 has 13 amino acids. The CDR3 region is CAFRGTSTDTQYF. CDR3 DNA sequence: TGTGCCTTCCGGGGCACTAGCACAGATACGCAGTATTTT.

The J gene is TRBJ2-5, the V gene TRBV30, with 11 positions matching TRBD2. This CDR3 has 16 residues. The trim removed 5 bases at V and 5 bases at J, leaving 13 bases unmatched. Germline assignment: CDR1 GTSNPN and CDR2 SVGIG (reference sequence). CDR3 nucleotides: TGTGCCTGGGAGGCGGGTAGCGGGGGGGCGAAGGAGACCCAGTACTTC. This codes for CAWEAGSGGAKETQYF.

The chain employs TRBV9 and TRBJ2-3; D not resolved. CDR1 is SGDLS and CDR2 is YYNGEE in the germline V gene. Trimming removed 0 bases from V and 0 bases from J, with 8 bases in between. The CDR3 covers 15 residues. Here the CDR3 DNA reads TGTGCCAGCAGCGTAGGCGGCGCTAGCACAGATACGCAGTATTTT. Encoded protein: CASSVGGASTDTQYF.

The rearrangement links TRBV7-2 to TRBJ1-1; 7 bases align to TRBD1. Losses at the gene ends were 3 bases for V and 1 base for J; bases not matched to a gene: 2. CDR3 size: 14 residues. The germline CDR1 and CDR2 sequences are SGHTA and FQGNSA. CDR3 nucleotides: TGTGCCAGCAGCTTGGACAGGTGGAACACTGAAGCTTTCTTT. This translates into CASSLDRWNTEAFF.

The V and J genes are TRBV7-2 and TRBJ2-1; TRBD1 matches 8 bases. In germline, CDR1 is SGHTA, CDR2 FQGNSA. This CDR3 contains 14 residues. V trimming: 3 bases; J trimming: 12 bases; junction bases outside the gene matches: 10. CDR3 amino acids: CASSLVGSGQGQFF. CDR3 sequence (DNA): TGTGCCAGCAGCTTGGTTGGGTCAGGACAGGGGCAGTTCTTC.

This clone has only a few counts. J is TRBJ1-3 and V is TRBV4-3; no definite D call. CDR3 length equals 13 residues. Germline CDR1 reads LGHNA; CDR2 reads YSLEER. Trimming removed 1 base from V and 7 bases from J, with 8 bases in between. This CDR3 reads CASSQAGRNTIYF. CDR3 in DNA: TGCGCCAGCAGCCAAGCGGGAAGGAACACCATATATTTT.

In this sample, this clone turned up a few times. The genes are TRBV5-5 and TRBJ2-7; D gene unclear. Trimming stripped 0 bases from V and 2 bases from J, with 12 bases between. There are 15 residues in the CDR3. CDR1 and CDR2 (germline): SGHKS, YYEKEE (reference sequence). CDR3 nucleotides: TGTGCCAGCAGCTTGGGGTTCGGGCCCACCTACGAGCAGTACTTC. This gives the protein CASSLGFGPTYEQYF.

This clone was recorded once. The rearrangement joins TRBV7-2 to TRBJ1-2, with 10 bases that match TRBD1. The CDR3 covers 15 residues. Trimming at V came to 0 bases and at J to 6 bases, leaving 4 bases not matched to a gene. Germline CDR1 reads SGHTA; CDR2 reads FQGNSA. CDR3 in amino acids: CASSLAGTGENGYTF. CDR3 coding DNA: TGTGCCAGCAGCTTAGCCGGGACAGGGGAGAATGGCTACACCTTC.